This note documents a single T cell receptor (beta chain) sequence. Generated by immunoSEQ multiplex PCR, the TCRdb table keeps only in-frame clones and is missing some. The sample has about 150,000 clones; around 84% are singletons. The ends were cut back, 0 bases at V and 7 bases at J, with 7 bases in the middle. Germline-derived CDR1 and CDR2 are SGHKS and YYEKEE (reference sequence). CDR3 length equals 13 residues. This sample was included in a study of blood T cell repertoires in COVID-19. Looking at the study overall: Donors in the United States, Italy and Spain gave samples during acute or convalescent COVID-19. PBMCs, B-cell-depleted T cells, or T cells provided the cDNA or gDNA that made up the material.

This TCR was sampled from a woman aged 55-75 years with COVID-19, enrolled during active disease. What was sequenced was peripheral blood. The gene calls are TRBV5-5 and TRBJ1-4; a weak D match, TRBD1 (5 bases). In nucleotides, the CDR3 is TGTGCCAGCAGCTTGGTCGGGGGTGAAAAACTGTTTTTT. Its translation is CASSLVGGEKLFF.